Given below is one T cell receptor beta chain in context. Seattle researchers signed up patients amid active infection and tracked them longitudinally. Data came from immunoSEQ multiplex PCR; TCRdb stores just in-frame clones and leaves some out. The profile covers more than 350,000 clones, with roughly 90% appearing a single time and about 2.9% taken by the ten largest. The data were taken from a study of blood T cell repertoires in COVID-19. Study details: Samples taken during acute and convalescent COVID-19 were collected in the United States, Italy and Spain.

The length of the CDR3 is 16 residues. Germline V gives CDR1 MDHEN, CDR2 SYDVKM. The V gene lost 5 bases and the J gene lost 0 bases, with 11 bases spanning the gap. The material sequenced was peripheral blood. The sequence was collected from a woman under 40 with COVID-19, enrolled during active disease. The V and J genes are TRBV28 and TRBJ1-6; possible D gene TRBD1, 5 bases. CDR3 nucleotides: TGTGCCAGCAGTATGGGGGGTGGCTCCTATAATTCACCCCTCCACTTT. Translated, it gives CASSMGGGSYNSPLHF. The entire variable domain, with the rest obtained from reference TRBV28 and TRBJ1-6, is as follows: DVKVTQSSRYLVKRTGEKVFLECVQDMDHENMFWYRQDPGLGLRLIYFSYDVKMKEKGDIPEGYSVSREKKERFSLILESASTNQTSMYLCASSMGGGSYNSPLHFGNGTRLTVT.